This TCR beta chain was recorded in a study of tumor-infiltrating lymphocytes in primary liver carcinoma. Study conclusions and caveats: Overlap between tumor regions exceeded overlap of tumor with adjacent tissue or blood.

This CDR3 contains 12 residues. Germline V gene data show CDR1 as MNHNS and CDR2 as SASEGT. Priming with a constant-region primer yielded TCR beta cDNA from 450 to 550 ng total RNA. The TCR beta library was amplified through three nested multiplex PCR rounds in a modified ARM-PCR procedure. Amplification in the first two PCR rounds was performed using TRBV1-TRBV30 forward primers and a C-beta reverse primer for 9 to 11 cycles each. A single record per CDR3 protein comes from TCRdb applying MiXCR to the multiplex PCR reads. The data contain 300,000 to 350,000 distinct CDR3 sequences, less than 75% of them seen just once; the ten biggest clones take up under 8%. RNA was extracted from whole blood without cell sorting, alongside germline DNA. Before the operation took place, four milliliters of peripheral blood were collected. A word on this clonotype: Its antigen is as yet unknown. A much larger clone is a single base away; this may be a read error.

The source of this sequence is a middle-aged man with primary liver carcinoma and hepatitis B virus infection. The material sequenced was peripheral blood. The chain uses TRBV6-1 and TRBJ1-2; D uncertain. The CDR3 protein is CASSDINYGHTF. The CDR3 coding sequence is TGTGCCAGCAGCGACATAAACTATGGCCACACCTTC.